The 3 T cell receptor beta chains given below trace back to one sample, sequenced in a study of blood T cell repertoires in COVID-19. The data were produced by immunoSEQ multiplex PCR, yet TCRdb's version contains in-frame clones alone and is incomplete. The table has fewer than 90,000 clones, 78% seen once. Material for sequencing was peripheral blood. Receptors originate from a man between 65 and 85 years old with COVID-19, enrolled during active disease.

The chain links TRBV5-8 to TRBJ2-6; 7 bases line up with TRBD1. This CDR3 region has 16 residues. Germline V gene lookup returns CDR1 SGHTS and CDR2 YDEGEE. Germline trimming cut 5 bases from V and 0 bases from J; bases unmatched to any gene: 5. CDR3 region: CASRGQPSSGANVLTF. The CDR3 nucleotides read TGTGCCAGCAGGGGACAGCCGAGCTCTGGGGCCAACGTCCTGACTTTC.

This clone was seen a single time. V is TRBV6-5 and J is TRBJ1-3; D gene ambiguous. The CDR3 is 14 amino acids. CDR1 is MNHEY and CDR2 is SVGAGI in the germline V gene. V lost 8 bases and J 0 bases, leaving 11 bases between the germline ends. This chain's CDR3 is CASDPGGSGNTIYF. The CDR3 nucleotides are TGTGCCAGCGACCCGGGTGGCTCTGGAAACACCATATATTTT.

This clone was observed a single time. Its ends do not fully match the called genes, so a read error is possible. The chain uses TRBV13 and TRBJ2-4; a weak D match, TRBD1 (6 bases). Germline values: CDR1 PRHDT, CDR2 FYEKMQ (reference sequence). The CDR3 loop spans 16 amino acids. As DNA, the CDR3 is TGTGCCAGCAGCTTAGGGACCCCAGGTGGGGGCAACATTCGGTACTTC. It encodes CASSLGTPGGGNIRYF.